This T cell receptor (beta chain) is drawn from a study of lymphopenia after photon versus proton radiotherapy. Study-level results: After lymphocyte nadir, photon-treated repertoires showed oligoclonal expansion, especially CD8+ Temra. Photon-treated patients lost naive T cells and TCR diversity; proton-treated stayed stable. Post-nadir TCR diversity decline inversely tracked overall survival among those who died. Only patients who died were analyzed for survival; proton advantage is unproven.

For this clone: Antigen: not known.

Some clones are missing from TCRdb's copy, which holds only in-frame ones; the method was immunoSEQ multiplex PCR. The sample shows roughly 22,000 clones, roughly four fifths of them seen only once. The sample consisted of peripheral blood, taken from a patient treated with proton-based radiotherapy. This clonotype originated in a woman in her seventies with pancreatic cancer.

The CDR3 DNA is TGTGCCAGCAGGGTACGACAGGCAACTAATGAAAAACTGTTTTTT. It specifies CASRVRQATNEKLFF. V gene TRBV6-5 combines with J gene TRBJ1-4; D possibly corresponds to TRBD1 (6 bases). Trimming took off 6 bases at V and 0 bases at J, with 11 bases between the two ends. The CDR3 extends over 15 amino acids. Per the germline V gene, CDR1 is MNHEY and CDR2 is SVGAGI.